This TCR beta chain was observed in a study of shared clonotypes between healthy human individuals. About the study: Samples came from a couple of female and a few male donors aged 18 to 49. Study-level findings and limits: A limitation of the genetic and exposure-history diversity represented arose from few donors.

V shed 1 base, J shed 8 bases, and the junction held 5 bases outside the gene matches. CDR3 length: 16 amino acids. CDR1 and CDR2 from the germline V gene are SSHAT and FNYEAQ (reference sequence). Generated by immunoSEQ multiplex PCR, the TCRdb table keeps only in-frame clones and is missing some. In the table there are 450,000 to 500,000 clones, over 60% of which are singletons. Genomic DNA, for the unsorted samples, came from around 90 million PBMCs. With regard to this clone: Antigen: not known.

Input material: PBMCs. The chain has TRBV7-7 and TRBJ2-1; 13 bases fit TRBD2. The receptor was isolated from a woman between 40 and 50 years old in good health. Some clones in this sample may be carry-over from other donors' samples. Here the CDR3 reads CASSLGTSGRVDEQFF. CDR3 nucleotides: TGTGCCAGCAGCTTAGGGACTAGCGGGAGAGTGGATGAGCAGTTCTTC.